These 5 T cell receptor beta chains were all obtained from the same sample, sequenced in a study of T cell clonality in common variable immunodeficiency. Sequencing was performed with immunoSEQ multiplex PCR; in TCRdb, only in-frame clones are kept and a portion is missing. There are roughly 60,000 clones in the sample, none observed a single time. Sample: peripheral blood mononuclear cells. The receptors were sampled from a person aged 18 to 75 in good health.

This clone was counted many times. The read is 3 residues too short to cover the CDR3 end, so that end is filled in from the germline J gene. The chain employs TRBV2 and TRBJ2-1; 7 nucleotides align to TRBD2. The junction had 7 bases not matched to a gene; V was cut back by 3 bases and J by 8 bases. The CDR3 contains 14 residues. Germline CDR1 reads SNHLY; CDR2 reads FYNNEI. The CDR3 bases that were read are TGTGCCAGCAGTGAGAGCGGGAAAGCGGATGAG. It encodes CASSESGKADE. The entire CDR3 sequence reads CASSESGKADEQFF.

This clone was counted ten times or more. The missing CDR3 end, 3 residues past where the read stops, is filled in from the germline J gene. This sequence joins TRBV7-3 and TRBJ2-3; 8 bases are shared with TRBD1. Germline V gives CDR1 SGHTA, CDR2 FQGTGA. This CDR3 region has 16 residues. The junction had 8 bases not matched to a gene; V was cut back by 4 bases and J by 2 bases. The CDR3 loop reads CASSSQGAATTDTQYF. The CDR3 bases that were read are TGTGCCAGCAGCTCCCAGGGGGCGGCTACCACAGATACG. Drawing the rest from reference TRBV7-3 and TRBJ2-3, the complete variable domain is GAGVSQTPSNKVTEKGKYVELRCDPISGHTALYWYRQSLGQGPEFLIYFQGTGAADDSGLPNDRFFAVRPEGSVSTLKIQRTERGDSAVYLCASSSQGAATTDTQYFGPGTRLTVL.

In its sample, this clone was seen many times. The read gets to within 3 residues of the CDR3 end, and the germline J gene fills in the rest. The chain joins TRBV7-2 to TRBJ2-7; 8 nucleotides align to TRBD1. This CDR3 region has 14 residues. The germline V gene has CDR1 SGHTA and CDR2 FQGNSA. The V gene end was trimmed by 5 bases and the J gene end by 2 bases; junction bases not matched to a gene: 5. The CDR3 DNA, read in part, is TGTGCCAGCAGCCGGGACAGGCACACCTACGAG. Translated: CASSRDRHTYE. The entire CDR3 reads CASSRDRHTYEQYF.

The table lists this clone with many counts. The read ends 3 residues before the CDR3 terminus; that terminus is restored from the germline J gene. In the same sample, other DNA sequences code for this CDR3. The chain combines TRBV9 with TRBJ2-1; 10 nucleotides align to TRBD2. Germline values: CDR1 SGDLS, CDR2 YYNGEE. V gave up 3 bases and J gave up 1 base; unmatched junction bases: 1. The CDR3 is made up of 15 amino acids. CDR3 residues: CASSASGSSYNEQFF. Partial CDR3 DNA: TGTGCCAGCAGCGCTAGCGGGAGTTCCTACAATGAG.

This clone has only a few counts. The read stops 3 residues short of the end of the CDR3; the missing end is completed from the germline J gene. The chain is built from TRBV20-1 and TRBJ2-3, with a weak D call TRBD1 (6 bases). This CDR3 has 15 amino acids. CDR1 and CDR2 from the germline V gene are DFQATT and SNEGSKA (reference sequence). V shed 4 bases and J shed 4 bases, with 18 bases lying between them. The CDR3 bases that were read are TGCAGTGCTAATGGGGCGGCCAGGGGTTCAGATACG. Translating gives CSANGAARGSDT. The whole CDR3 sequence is CSANGAARGSDTQYF.